A selection of T cell receptor beta chains follows, all from one sample in a study of CD8 T cells in Susac syndrome. TCRdb itself ran the immunoSEQ multiplex PCR reads through MiXCR, one entry per CDR3 protein. The repertoire consists of some 180,000 distinct CDR3 sequences, with around 94% occurring once and the leading ten covering approximately 0.099%. The sequenced material came from CD4+ T cells from PBMCs. The receptors come from a human donor with Susac syndrome. Both conserved end residues are part of each CDR3. A D gene is named only where the DNA matches it firmly. The size field is filled for only some rows; it gives once, few, many or a size class.

TRBV6-1	NA	NA	TRBJ1-5	TGTGCCAGCAGTGAAGCTGGAGGGCGCGGTGGCAATCAGCCCCAGCATTTT	CASSEAGGRGGNQPQHF
TRBV3-1	NA	NA	TRBJ1-1	TGTGCCAGCAGCCAAGTGTCGAACACTGAAGCTTTCTTT	CASSQVSNTEAFF
TRBV7-2	NA	NA	TRBJ2-5	TGTGCCAGCAGCTTAGCGTCGGGGTCCCAAGAGACCCAGTACTTC	CASSLASGSQETQYF
TRBV30	NA	NA	TRBJ1-1	TGTGCCTGGAGTGTACGCCGCGCCGACACGGCTTTCTTT	CAWSVRRADTAFF
TRBV7-2	NA	TRBD2	TRBJ2-5	TGTGCCAGCAGCCCGGGGACTAGCGTAGAGACCCAGTACTTC	CASSPGTSVETQYF
TRBV7-9	NA	NA	TRBJ1-6	TGTGCCAGCAGCTTAGCAAGAGGTTCACCCCTCCACTTT	CASSLARGSPLHF
TRBV5-1	NA	NA	TRBJ2-6	TGCGCCAGCAGCCCCCTCTTGCCCTCTGGGGCCAACGTCCTGACTTTC	CASSPLLPSGANVLTF
TRBV7-2	NA	NA	TRBJ1-1	TGTGCCAGCAGCTTAGACTTAAGGCCCCACTATGAAGCTTTCTTT	CASSLDLRPHYEAFF
TRBV27	once	NA	TRBJ2-6	TGTGCCAGCAGTTTATTGGCAGTGAGCTCTGGGGCCAACGTCCTGACTTTC	CASSLLAVSSGANVLTF
TRBV6-2/TRBV6-3	NA	NA	TRBJ1-5	TGTGCCAGCAGTTACTCGAAGCGGGATCTCAGCAATCAGCCCCAGCATTTT	CASSYSKRDLSNQPQHF
TRBV7-2	NA	NA	TRBJ2-1	TGTGCCAGCAGACCAACAGGGGGTGCCGCTAGCGGGCCTTACAATGAGCAGTTCTTC	CASRPTGGAASGPYNEQFF
TRBV27	NA	NA	TRBJ2-3	TGTGCCAGCAGTTTCAGCGAGCGGGGCACAGATACGCAGTATTTT	CASSFSERGTDTQYF
TRBV24-1	NA	TRBD1	TRBJ2-5	TGTGCCACCAGTGTAGGGGGCGAGACCCAGTACTTC	CATSVGGETQYF
TRBV29-1	NA	TRBD2	TRBJ2-4	TGCAGCGTTCAAACTAACGGGAGGGCCGATCGACAGTACTTC	CSVQTNGRADRQYF
TRBV7-9	NA	NA	TRBJ2-3	TGTGCCAGCAGCTGGACTTCTAGCACAGATACGCAGTATTTT	CASSWTSSTDTQYF
TRBV28	NA	TRBD1	TRBJ2-5	TGTGCCAGCGGCGGACCGGGACAGGAAATCGAGACCCAGTACTTC	CASGGPGQEIETQYF
TRBV25-1	NA	NA	TRBJ2-1	TGTGCCAGCTCAACAAATTACGGGTATGAGCAGTTCTTC	CASSTNYGYEQFF
TRBV28	NA	NA	TRBJ2-3	TGTGCCAGCAGTCCCCGAGTATGGGGAGCGGCAGATACGCAGTATTTT	CASSPRVWGAADTQYF
TRBV3-1	NA	NA	TRBJ2-5	TGTGCCAGCAGCCACAACTCTCGGGAGACCCAGTACTTC	CASSHNSRETQYF
TRBV20-1	once	TRBD2	TRBJ2-7	TGCAGTGCCCCGAGGGCGGGGGTCTCCTACGAGCAGTACTTC	CSAPRAGVSYEQYF
TRBV28	NA	TRBD1	TRBJ2-1	TGTGCCAGCACCTCTCCGGGACAGGGAGGAATCAATGAGCAGTTCTTC	CASTSPGQGGINEQFF
TRBV12-5	NA	NA	TRBJ1-2	TGTGCTAGTGGTTCCGGGCCCCCGGACTATGGCTACACCTTC	CASGSGPPDYGYTF
TRBV7-2	NA	NA	TRBJ2-7	TGTGCCAGCAGCTTAGGCCGGGCCTTCTACGAGCAGTACTTC	CASSLGRAFYEQYF
TRBV19	NA	NA	TRBJ2-7	TGTGCCAGTAGTATAGGAGATTCCCGCGTGGAGCAGTACTTC	CASSIGDSRVEQYF
TRBV20-1	NA	NA	TRBJ2-1	TGCAGTGCTAGATCCAGCGGGTTATCCTACAATGAGCAGTTCTTC	CSARSSGLSYNEQFF
TRBV5-1	NA	TRBD2	TRBJ2-7	TGCGCCAGCAGCTTAATTAGCGGGAGGACCTACGAGCAGTACTTC	CASSLISGRTYEQYF
TRBV3-1	NA	NA	TRBJ2-4	TGTGCCAGCAGCCTCCCTAATATGGGCATTCAGTACTTC	CASSLPNMGIQYF
TRBV18	NA	NA	TRBJ1-5	TGTGCCAGCTCACCACCGGGCCTCTATGAGCCCCAGCATTTT	CASSPPGLYEPQHF
TRBV7-7	NA	TRBD1	TRBJ2-5	TGTGCTAGCAGAAAGACAGGGGGCGCGGGGGAGACCCAGTACTTC	CASRKTGGAGETQYF
TRBV24-1	once	NA	TRBJ2-2	TGTGCCACCAGTGATTTGCAGGGCGGGGCGAACACCGGGGAGCTGTTTTTT	CATSDLQGGANTGELFF
TRBV9	NA	TRBD2	TRBJ2-1	TGTGCCAGCAGCGTAGTTAACGGGAGGGGGACCTACAATGAGCAGTTCTTC	CASSVVNGRGTYNEQFF
TRBV2	NA	NA	TRBJ1-1	TGTGCCAGCAGGTCCGGGGGAAGGACTGAAGCTTTCTTT	CASRSGGRTEAFF
TRBV6-6	NA	NA	TRBJ1-2	TGTGCCAGCAGTTACTCGTCCCAGCTCGATGGCTACACCTTC	CASSYSSQLDGYTF
TRBV9	NA	TRBD2	TRBJ2-1	TGTGCCAGCAGCGTAGGTATGACTAGCGGGGACAATGAGCAGTTCTTC	CASSVGMTSGDNEQFF
TRBV6-2/TRBV6-3	NA	TRBD2	TRBJ2-7	TGTGCCAGCGGGGGGACTAGCGAGTCCTACGAGCAGTACTTC	CASGGTSESYEQYF
TRBV19	NA	NA	TRBJ2-2	TGTGCCAGTAGTCCCCCGGGCGCCGGGGAGCTGTTTTTT	CASSPPGAGELFF
TRBV7-9	NA	NA	TRBJ1-1	TGTGCCAGCAGCTTGACTCTCGGCACTGAAGCTTTCTTT	CASSLTLGTEAFF
TRBV20-1	NA	TRBD2	TRBJ2-3	TGCAGTGCTAGAGATCGACTAGCGGGAGATCAAGATACGCAGTATTTT	CSARDRLAGDQDTQYF
TRBV20-1	NA	TRBD2	TRBJ2-1	TGCAGTGCAAAGCATAGCGGGAGGGTCTACAATGAGCAGTTCTTC	CSAKHSGRVYNEQFF